This T cell receptor (beta chain) was sequenced during a study of T cell responses to AZD1222 COVID-19 vaccine. Trimming stripped 2 bases from V and 0 bases from J, with 8 bases between. This CDR3 spans 15 amino acids. Germline V gives CDR1 MNHEY, CDR2 SVGEGT. Profiled with immunoSEQ multiplex PCR; TCRdb holds only in-frame clones, not every one. Here the sample spans 80,000 to 100,000 clones, around nine tenths being singletons. This TCR was recovered from an adult in good health. Material: peripheral blood, obtained on day 0 of MenACWY control vaccination. The V gene is TRBV6-2 or TRBV6-3, the J gene TRBJ1-5; D unclear. DNA for the CDR3: TGTGCCAGCAGTTACCCGGACGTTAGCAATCAGCCCCAGCATTTT. This codes for CASSYPDVSNQPQHF.